This TCR beta chain derives from a study of response to subunit inactivated influenza vaccine. Study outcomes and limitations: Few new T cells, the authors suggested, are recruited by each seasonal influenza vaccination.

TCRdb processed the RT-PCR reads anew with MiXCR; each CDR3 protein has one entry. The table includes fewer than 550,000 distinct CDR3 sequences, roughly 23% detected once. Worth noting for this clonotype: Its target is unknown.

CDR1 is DFQATT and CDR2 is SNEGSKA in the germline V gene (reference sequence). The CDR3 has 12 amino acids. Trimming removed 7 bases at V and 0 bases at J, with 10 bases between. The sample in question was CD4+ T cells sorted from PBMCs, obtained 4 to 6 days after vaccination. This TCR was sampled from a middle-aged man who received an inactivated influenza vaccine. The chain couples TRBV20-1 to TRBJ2-7; tentative D call: TRBD1 (6 bases). The CDR3 region is CSGGLSSYEQYF. DNA for the CDR3: TGCAGTGGGGGGCTTAGCTCCTACGAGCAGTACTTC.